The rows below give T cell receptor beta chains drawn from one sample of a study of blood T cell repertoires in COVID-19. Measured with immunoSEQ multiplex PCR; TCRdb has only the in-frame clones, and not every one. The repertoire holds over 200,000 clones, 70% to 85% seen once, with 15% in the top ten. The sequenced material came from PBMCs or T cells enriched from blood (not recorded which). The receptor source for this set is a man in his forties who had recovered from COVID-19. CDR3s include the opening cysteine and the closing phenylalanine or tryptophan. The D gene is left open where the match is weak. A clone size is listed for some rows: how often the clone was seen (once, few, many), or a class if it is expanded.

V gene: TRBV28
clone size: -
J gene: TRBJ2-7
D gene: TRBD1
CDR3 protein: CASRVPGGQVSF
CDR3 DNA: TGTGCCAGCAGAGTACCCGGAGGACAGGTTTCCTTC

V gene: TRBV5-4
clone size: -
J gene: TRBJ1-2
D gene: -
CDR3 protein: CASSLEEGMARIYGYTF
CDR3 DNA: TGTGCCAGCAGCTTGGAGGAGGGAATGGCCCGGATCTATGGCTACACCTTC

V gene: TRBV3-1/TRBV3-2
clone size: -
J gene: TRBJ2-1
D gene: TRBD2
CDR3 protein: CASSQDPFTSGSYNEQFF
CDR3 DNA: TGTGCCAGCAGCCAAGATCCCTTCACTAGCGGGTCCTACAATGAGCAGTTCTTC

V gene: TRBV6-2/TRBV6-3
clone size: -
J gene: TRBJ2-5
D gene: -
CDR3 protein: CASSYRQGETQYF
CDR3 DNA: TGTGCCAGCAGTTACCGGCAGGGGGAGACCCAGTACTTC

V gene: TRBV27
clone size: -
J gene: TRBJ2-7
D gene: -
CDR3 protein: CASSLSGTLEQYF
CDR3 DNA: TGTGCCAGCAGTTTATCGGGGACTCTCGAGCAGTACTTC

V gene: TRBV27
clone size: -
J gene: TRBJ1-2
D gene: TRBD1
CDR3 protein: CATSATGTGNGYTF
CDR3 DNA: TGTGCCACATCCGCTACAGGGACAGGGAATGGCTACACCTTC

V gene: TRBV10-3
clone size: -
J gene: TRBJ1-5
D gene: -
CDR3 protein: CAISEFRGISNQPQHF
CDR3 DNA: TGTGCCATCAGTGAGTTCAGGGGTATATCAAATCAGCCCCAGCATTTT

V gene: TRBV5-1
clone size: -
J gene: TRBJ2-1
D gene: -
CDR3 protein: CASSLDSLNEQFF
CDR3 DNA: TGCGCCAGCAGCTTGGATAGTTTGAATGAGCAGTTCTTC

V gene: TRBV27
clone size: -
J gene: TRBJ2-7
D gene: TRBD2
CDR3 protein: CASSSRTSGYEQYF
CDR3 DNA: TGTGCCAGCAGTTCACGGACTAGCGGCTACGAGCAGTACTTC

V gene: TRBV5-1
clone size: -
J gene: TRBJ1-6
D gene: TRBD1
CDR3 protein: CASSLEGQGVIYNSPLHF
CDR3 DNA: TGCGCCAGCAGCTTGGAAGGACAGGGGGTTATCTATAATTCACCCCTCCACTTT

V gene: TRBV7-3
clone size: -
J gene: TRBJ2-5
D gene: -
CDR3 protein: CASSLNQGFRETQYF
CDR3 DNA: TGTGCCAGCAGCTTAAATCAGGGATTCAGAGAGACCCAGTACTTC

V gene: TRBV4-1
clone size: -
J gene: TRBJ1-3
D gene: TRBD1
CDR3 protein: CASSRQGLGTNTIYF
CDR3 DNA: TGCGCCAGCAGCCGACAGGGCCTGGGAACCAACACCATATATTTT

V gene: TRBV3-1/TRBV3-2
clone size: -
J gene: TRBJ2-5
D gene: -
CDR3 protein: CASDDSGETQYF
CDR3 DNA: TGTGCCAGCGACGACAGTGGAGAGACCCAGTACTTC

V gene: TRBV30
clone size: -
J gene: TRBJ1-1
D gene: -
CDR3 protein: CAWSAGTPNTEAFF
CDR3 DNA: TGTGCCTGGAGTGCCGGGACACCGAACACTGAAGCTTTCTTT

V gene: TRBV3-1/TRBV3-2
clone size: once
J gene: TRBJ2-5
D gene: TRBD2
CDR3 protein: CASSQMGLAVGETQYF
CDR3 DNA: TGTGCCAGCAGCCAGATGGGACTAGCGGTGGGCGAGACCCAGTACTTC

V gene: TRBV30
clone size: -
J gene: TRBJ1-5
D gene: TRBD1
CDR3 protein: CAWSVFAGGNQPQHF
CDR3 DNA: TGTGCCTGGAGTGTATTTGCAGGGGGAAATCAGCCCCAGCATTTT

V gene: TRBV30
clone size: once
J gene: TRBJ2-7
D gene: -
CDR3 protein: CAWGITRIEGEQYF
CDR3 DNA: TGTGCCTGGGGTATTACTAGAATTGAAGGCGAGCAGTACTTC

V gene: TRBV5-1
clone size: -
J gene: TRBJ2-3
D gene: TRBD2
CDR3 protein: CASSLGTTSGSTDTQYF
CDR3 DNA: TGCGCCAGCAGCTTGGGTACCACTAGCGGATCCACAGATACGCAGTATTTT

V gene: TRBV18
clone size: -
J gene: TRBJ2-7
D gene: TRBD2
CDR3 protein: CASSPALAAGSGYEQYF
CDR3 DNA: TGTGCCAGCTCTCCGGCCTTGGCAGCGGGGTCTGGGTACGAGCAGTACTTC

V gene: TRBV2
clone size: -
J gene: TRBJ1-1
D gene: -
CDR3 protein: CASRPGLHAMNTEAFF
CDR3 DNA: TGTGCCAGCAGACCGGGACTTCACGCCATGAACACTGAAGCTTTCTTT

V gene: TRBV3-1/TRBV3-2
clone size: -
J gene: TRBJ2-3
D gene: -
CDR3 protein: CASGGYLRADTQYF
CDR3 DNA: TGTGCCAGCGGGGGGTATCTAAGGGCAGATACGCAGTATTTT

V gene: TRBV19
clone size: -
J gene: TRBJ1-2
D gene: TRBD1
CDR3 protein: CASSIGTGEDYGYTF
CDR3 DNA: TGTGCCAGTAGTATAGGGACAGGTGAGGACTATGGCTACACCTTC

V gene: TRBV12-3/TRBV12-4
clone size: -
J gene: TRBJ1-5
D gene: -
CDR3 protein: CASSFGGSQPQHF
CDR3 DNA: TGTGCCAGCAGTTTTGGGGGGAGTCAGCCCCAGCATTTT

V gene: TRBV18
clone size: -
J gene: TRBJ1-2
D gene: -
CDR3 protein: CASSPNSGQPSNYGYTF
CDR3 DNA: TGTGCCAGCTCACCAAATAGCGGGCAGCCCTCTAACTATGGCTACACCTTC

V gene: TRBV5-1
clone size: -
J gene: TRBJ1-1
D gene: -
CDR3 protein: CASSTAGETEAFF
CDR3 DNA: TGCGCCAGCAGCACCGCGGGAGAAACTGAAGCTTTCTTT

V gene: TRBV9
clone size: -
J gene: TRBJ2-1
D gene: TRBD1
CDR3 protein: CASSVDRGEQFF
CDR3 DNA: TGTGCCAGCAGCGTAGACAGGGGTGAGCAGTTCTTC

V gene: TRBV11-2
clone size: few
J gene: TRBJ2-7
D gene: -
CDR3 protein: CASSFGQGGYEQYF
CDR3 DNA: TGTGCCAGCAGCTTCGGCCAGGGGGGATACGAGCAGTACTTC

V gene: TRBV5-4
clone size: -
J gene: TRBJ2-3
D gene: TRBD2
CDR3 protein: CASSFAGGSTDTQYF
CDR3 DNA: TGTGCCAGCAGCTTTGCGGGAGGCTCCACAGATACGCAGTATTTT

V gene: TRBV5-6
clone size: -
J gene: TRBJ1-2
D gene: -
CDR3 protein: CASSLYRVGGYTF
CDR3 DNA: TGTGCCAGCAGCCTCTACAGGGTTGGTGGCTACACCTTC

V gene: TRBV10-1
clone size: -
J gene: TRBJ2-1
D gene: -
CDR3 protein: CASKGTHSYNEQFF
CDR3 DNA: TGCGCCAGCAAGGGGACTCACTCCTACAATGAGCAGTTCTTC

V gene: TRBV29-1
clone size: -
J gene: TRBJ2-7
D gene: -
CDR3 protein: CSVEGDSLYEQYF
CDR3 DNA: TGCAGCGTTGAAGGGGACTCCTTGTACGAGCAGTACTTC

V gene: TRBV5-1
clone size: -
J gene: TRBJ2-1
D gene: TRBD1
CDR3 protein: CASSWGTGVLDEQFF
CDR3 DNA: TGCGCCAGCAGCTGGGGGACAGGGGTTTTGGATGAGCAGTTCTTC

V gene: TRBV9
clone size: -
J gene: TRBJ1-1
D gene: -
CDR3 protein: CASSVGADTEAFF
CDR3 DNA: TGTGCCAGCAGCGTAGGGGCAGACACTGAAGCTTTCTTT

V gene: TRBV29-1
clone size: few
J gene: TRBJ1-1
D gene: TRBD1
CDR3 protein: CSVEAQGQGDTEAFF
CDR3 DNA: TGCAGCGTTGAAGCCCAGGGACAGGGGGACACTGAAGCTTTCTTT

V gene: TRBV9
clone size: -
J gene: TRBJ1-2
D gene: -
CDR3 protein: CASSAGQLSYQNYGYTF
CDR3 DNA: TGTGCCAGCAGCGCCGGACAGTTGAGCTACCAAAACTATGGCTACACCTTC

V gene: TRBV19
clone size: -
J gene: TRBJ1-1
D gene: -
CDR3 protein: CASSIIRLIGAEAFF
CDR3 DNA: TGTGCCAGTAGTATAATTCGACTTATCGGCGCTGAAGCTTTCTTT

V gene: TRBV7-9
clone size: -
J gene: TRBJ1-5
D gene: -
CDR3 protein: CASSQGYQPQHF
CDR3 DNA: TGTGCCAGCAGCCAGGGTTACCAGCCCCAGCATTTT

V gene: TRBV18
clone size: -
J gene: TRBJ1-1
D gene: TRBD1
CDR3 protein: CASSPVGQGAGTEAFF
CDR3 DNA: TGTGCCAGCTCACCAGTGGGACAGGGGGCAGGCACTGAAGCTTTCTTT

V gene: TRBV5-1
clone size: -
J gene: TRBJ2-2
D gene: -
CDR3 protein: CASSLAYGGELFF
CDR3 DNA: TGCGCCAGCAGCTTGGCCTACGGCGGGGAGCTGTTTTTT

V gene: TRBV7-9
clone size: -
J gene: TRBJ2-1
D gene: -
CDR3 protein: CASGVQGGNEQFF
CDR3 DNA: TGTGCCAGCGGCGTGCAGGGCGGCAATGAGCAGTTCTTC

V gene: TRBV6-2/TRBV6-3
clone size: -
J gene: TRBJ2-2
D gene: TRBD2
CDR3 protein: CASSSPPGLAGWTGELFF
CDR3 DNA: TGTGCCAGCAGTTCACCCCCGGGACTAGCGGGATGGACCGGGGAGCTGTTTTTT

V gene: TRBV5-6
clone size: -
J gene: TRBJ1-2
D gene: -
CDR3 protein: CASSLGRADYYGYTF
CDR3 DNA: TGTGCCAGCAGCTTGGGACGCGCGGATTACTATGGCTACACCTTC

V gene: TRBV14
clone size: -
J gene: TRBJ1-1
D gene: TRBD1
CDR3 protein: CASSLDRGWTEAFF
CDR3 DNA: TGTGCCAGCAGCCTCGACAGGGGGTGGACTGAAGCTTTCTTT

V gene: TRBV5-1
clone size: -
J gene: TRBJ1-6
D gene: TRBD1
CDR3 protein: CASSLQGQGQSPLHF
CDR3 DNA: TGCGCCAGCAGCTTGCAGGGACAGGGGCAATCACCCCTCCACTTT

V gene: TRBV28
clone size: -
J gene: TRBJ2-7
D gene: TRBD2
CDR3 protein: CASSTPTSDEQYF
CDR3 DNA: TGTGCCAGCAGTACCCCCACTAGCGACGAGCAGTACTTC

V gene: TRBV9
clone size: -
J gene: TRBJ2-2
D gene: -
CDR3 protein: CASSPGWGRDTGELFF
CDR3 DNA: TGTGCCAGCAGCCCAGGGTGGGGGCGTGACACCGGGGAGCTGTTTTTT

V gene: TRBV11-2
clone size: -
J gene: TRBJ1-2
D gene: TRBD1
CDR3 protein: CASSPTGARDYGYTF
CDR3 DNA: TGTGCCAGCAGCCCGACAGGGGCTCGGGACTATGGCTACACCTTC

V gene: TRBV2
clone size: -
J gene: TRBJ1-3
D gene: -
CDR3 protein: CASTPAGRGVNTIYF
CDR3 DNA: TGTGCCAGCACGCCAGCCGGGAGGGGAGTAAACACCATATATTTT

V gene: TRBV5-4
clone size: -
J gene: TRBJ2-1
D gene: TRBD1
CDR3 protein: CASSRTGQGAYNEQFF
CDR3 DNA: TGTGCCAGCAGTCGAACGGGACAGGGGGCTTACAATGAGCAGTTCTTC

V gene: TRBV4-2
clone size: -
J gene: TRBJ1-6
D gene: TRBD1
CDR3 protein: CASSQSGGDLNSPLHF
CDR3 DNA: TGTGCCAGCAGCCAATCAGGGGGTGACCTTAATTCACCCCTCCACTTT

V gene: TRBV2
clone size: -
J gene: TRBJ1-4
D gene: -
CDR3 protein: CASHLATNEKLFF
CDR3 DNA: TGTGCCAGCCACCTAGCAACTAATGAAAAACTGTTTTTT

V gene: TRBV27
clone size: -
J gene: TRBJ2-3
D gene: TRBD2
CDR3 protein: CASSLSLAGTDTQYF
CDR3 DNA: TGTGCCAGCAGTTTATCTCTAGCGGGGACAGATACGCAGTATTTT

V gene: TRBV25-1
clone size: -
J gene: TRBJ2-2
D gene: -
CDR3 protein: CASSDPTRSAGELFF
CDR3 DNA: TGTGCCAGCAGTGACCCGACTAGAAGCGCCGGGGAGCTGTTTTTT

V gene: TRBV2
clone size: few
J gene: TRBJ2-3
D gene: TRBD2
CDR3 protein: CASSEISSGTTDTQYF
CDR3 DNA: TGTGCCAGCAGTGAGATATCTAGCGGGACCACAGATACGCAGTATTTT

V gene: TRBV5-1
clone size: -
J gene: TRBJ1-6
D gene: -
CDR3 protein: CASSLDWTDNSPLHF
CDR3 DNA: TGCGCCAGCAGCTTGGACTGGACAGATAATTCACCCCTCCACTTT

V gene: TRBV2
clone size: -
J gene: TRBJ1-5
D gene: -
CDR3 protein: CASSEDGGGQPQHF
CDR3 DNA: TGTGCCAGCAGTGAAGACGGGGGAGGGCAGCCCCAGCATTTT

V gene: TRBV7-2
clone size: -
J gene: TRBJ1-1
D gene: -
CDR3 protein: CASSSIGGLGAFF
CDR3 DNA: TGTGCCAGCAGCTCTATAGGGGGTCTCGGGGCTTTCTTT